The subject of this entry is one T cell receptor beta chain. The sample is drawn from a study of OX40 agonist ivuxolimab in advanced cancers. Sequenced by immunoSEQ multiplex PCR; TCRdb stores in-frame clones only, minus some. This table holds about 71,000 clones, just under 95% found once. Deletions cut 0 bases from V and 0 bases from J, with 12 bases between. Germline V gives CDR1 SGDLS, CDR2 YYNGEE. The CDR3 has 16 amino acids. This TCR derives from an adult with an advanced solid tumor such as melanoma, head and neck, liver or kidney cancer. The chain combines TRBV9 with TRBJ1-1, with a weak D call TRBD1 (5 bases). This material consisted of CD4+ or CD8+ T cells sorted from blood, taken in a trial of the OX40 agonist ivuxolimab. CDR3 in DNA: TGTGCCAGCAGCGTAGGGACAACCGGGGTGAACACTGAAGCTTTCTTT. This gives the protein CASSVGTTGVNTEAFF. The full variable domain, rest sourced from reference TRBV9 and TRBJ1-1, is DSGVTQTPKHLITATGQRVTLRCSPRSGDLSVYWYQQSLDQGLQFLIQYYNGEERAKGNILERFSAQQFPDLHSELNLSSLELGDSALYFCASSVGTTGVNTEAFFGQGTRLTVV.